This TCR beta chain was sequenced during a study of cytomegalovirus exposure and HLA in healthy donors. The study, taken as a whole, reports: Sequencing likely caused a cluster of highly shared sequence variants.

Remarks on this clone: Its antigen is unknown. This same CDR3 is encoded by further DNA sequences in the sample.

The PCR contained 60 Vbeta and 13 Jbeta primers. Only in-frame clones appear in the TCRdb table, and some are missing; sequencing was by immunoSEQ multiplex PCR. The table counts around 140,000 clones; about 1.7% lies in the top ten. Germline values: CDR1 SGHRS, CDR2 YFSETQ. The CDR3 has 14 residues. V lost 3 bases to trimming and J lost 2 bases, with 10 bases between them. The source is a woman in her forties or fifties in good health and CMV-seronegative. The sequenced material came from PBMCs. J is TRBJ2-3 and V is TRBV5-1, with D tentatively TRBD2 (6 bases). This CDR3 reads CASSSGTSTDTQYF. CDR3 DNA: TGCGCCAGCAGCTCAGGGACTTCCACAGATACGCAGTATTTT.